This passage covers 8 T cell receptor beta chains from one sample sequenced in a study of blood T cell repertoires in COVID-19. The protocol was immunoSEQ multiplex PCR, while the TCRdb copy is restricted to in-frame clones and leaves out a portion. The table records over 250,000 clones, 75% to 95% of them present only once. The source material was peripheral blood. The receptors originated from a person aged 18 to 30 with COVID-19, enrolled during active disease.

The CDR3 reads CAISEYRDRGGSNQPQHF. The CDR3 DNA reads TGTGCCATCAGTGAGTACCGGGACAGGGGCGGTAGCAATCAGCCCCAGCATTTT. The chain has TRBV10-3 and TRBJ1-5; 10 bases are a match to TRBD1. The J segment lost 0 bases and the V segment lost 1 base, leaving 6 bases of the junction unmatched. The CDR3 contains 18 residues. The V gene's germline CDR1 is ENHRY and CDR2 SYGVKD.

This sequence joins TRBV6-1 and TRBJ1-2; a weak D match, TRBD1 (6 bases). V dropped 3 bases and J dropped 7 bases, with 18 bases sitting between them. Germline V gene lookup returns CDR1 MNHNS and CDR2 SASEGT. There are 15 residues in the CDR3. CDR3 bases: TGTGCCAGCAGTGAGACCCCTCAGGGGTCTGTTGGCTACACCTTC. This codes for CASSETPQGSVGYTF.

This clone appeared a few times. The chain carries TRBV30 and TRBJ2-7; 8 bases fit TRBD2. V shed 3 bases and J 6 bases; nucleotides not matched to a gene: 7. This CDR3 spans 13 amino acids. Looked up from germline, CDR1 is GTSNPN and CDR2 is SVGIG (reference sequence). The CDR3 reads CAWSSGGGREQYF. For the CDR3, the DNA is TGTGCCTGGAGCTCCGGGGGGGGTCGCGAGCAGTACTTC.

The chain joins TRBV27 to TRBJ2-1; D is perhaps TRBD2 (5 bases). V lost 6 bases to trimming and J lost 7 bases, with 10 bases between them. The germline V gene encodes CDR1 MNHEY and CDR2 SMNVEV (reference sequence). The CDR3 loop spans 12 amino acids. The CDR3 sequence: CASSREGNEQFF. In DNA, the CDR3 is TGTGCCAGCAGCCGGGAAGGAAATGAGCAGTTCTTC.

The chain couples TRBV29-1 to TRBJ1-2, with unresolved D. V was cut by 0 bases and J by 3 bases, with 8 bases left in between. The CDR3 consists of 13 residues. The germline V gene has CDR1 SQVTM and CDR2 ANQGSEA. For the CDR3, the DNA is TGCAGCGTTGAAGATCCAGGCTACTATGGCTACACCTTC. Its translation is CSVEDPGYYGYTF.

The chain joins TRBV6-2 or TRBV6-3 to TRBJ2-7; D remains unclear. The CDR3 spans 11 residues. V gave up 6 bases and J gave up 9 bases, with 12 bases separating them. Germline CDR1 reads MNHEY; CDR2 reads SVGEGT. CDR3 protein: CASSAGWLQYF. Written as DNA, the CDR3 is TGTGCCAGCAGCGCCGGTTGGTTGCAGTACTTC.

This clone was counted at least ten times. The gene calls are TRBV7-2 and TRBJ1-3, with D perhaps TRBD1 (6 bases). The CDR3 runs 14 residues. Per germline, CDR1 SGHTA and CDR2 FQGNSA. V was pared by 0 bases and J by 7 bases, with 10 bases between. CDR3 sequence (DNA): TGTGCCAGCAGCTTAGCTCCAGGGGAGAACACCATATATTTT. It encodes CASSLAPGENTIYF.

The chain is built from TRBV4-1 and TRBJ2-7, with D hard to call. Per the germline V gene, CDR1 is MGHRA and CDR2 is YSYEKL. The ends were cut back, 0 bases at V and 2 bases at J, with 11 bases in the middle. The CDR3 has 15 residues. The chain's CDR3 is CASSQDNRVPYEQYF. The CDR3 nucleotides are TGCGCCAGCAGCCAAGATAATCGGGTCCCCTACGAGCAGTACTTC.